This TCR beta chain was found in a study of Ad26.COV2.S vaccination and SARS-CoV-2 variants. General study findings and limits: Vaccinees displayed broader spike-specific TCR repertoires than placebo recipients.

Some clones are missing from TCRdb's copy, which holds only in-frame ones; the method was immunoSEQ multiplex PCR. Of 350,000 to 600,000 clones in the sample, 80% to 90% were seen once. The treatment here: some 20 received Ad26.COV2.S at low or high dose, single or two shots; about 5 received placebo; per-sample allocation not given. Samples analyzed were those drawn on day 63 after the first vaccine or placebo injection. Of note for this clone: Its antigen remains unknown.

Trimming took off 7 bases at V and 5 bases at J, with 20 bases between the two ends. The CDR3 runs 16 residues. Per germline, CDR1 KGHDR and CDR2 SFDVKD. The chain combines TRBV24-1 with TRBJ2-1; weak D call: TRBD2 (6 bases). The sequence came from a person between 18 and 59 years old who received the Ad26.COV2.S COVID-19 vaccine or a placebo. The specimen comprised peripheral blood, sampled in a trial of Ad26.COV2.S vaccine versus placebo. CDR3 sequence reads: CATSPPPGTGDNEQFF. The CDR3 nucleotides are TGTGCCACCAGCCCTCCACCGGGCACGGGAGACAATGAGCAGTTCTTC.